Below are 7 T cell receptor beta chains sequenced from a single sample in a study of blood T cell repertoires in COVID-19 (dated by TCRdb to 2020 to 2021). The library relied on the immunoSEQ multiplex PCR assay. TCRdb retrieved this table from immuneACCESS and kept in-frame rearrangements only. Not all clones are present; in checked studies, unresolved V genes account for under half, and no reason is known for the remainder. The sample has 55,000 to 80,000 clones on record, around 82% of them singletons. Approximately 5.3% of the sample goes to the ten largest clones. What was sequenced was peripheral blood. These TCRs come from a man aged 50 or older with active COVID-19.

V and J are TRBV4-1 and TRBJ1-1; tentative D call: TRBD1 (5 bases). The CDR3 length is 15 residues. Between the trimmed V and J ends, which lost 0 bases and 5 bases, there was a span of 13 bases. Germline CDR1 and CDR2: MGHRA and YSYEKL. In DNA, the CDR3 is TGCGCCAGCAGCCAAGATTGGGGGGGAGGGACTGAAGCTTTCTTT. This codes for CASSQDWGGGTEAFF.

This sequence joins TRBV29-1 and TRBJ2-7; TRBD1 agrees at 9 bases. Per the germline V gene, CDR1 is SQVTM and CDR2 is ANQGSEA. V trimming: 2 bases; J trimming: 5 bases; junction bases outside the gene matches: 7. CDR3 length equals 14 residues. CDR3 nucleotide sequence: TGCAGCGTTGAAAGGGGACAGGGCGACCACGAGCAGTACTTC. As protein: CSVERGQGDHEQYF.

This chain connects TRBV18 to TRBJ2-3; TRBD1 is a possible D gene (6 bases). There are 17 residues in the CDR3. Germline V gives CDR1 KGHSH, CDR2 LQKENI. The germline V and J ends were trimmed by 3 bases and 1 base, with 17 bases remaining between them. The CDR3 reads CASSPANRVTGTDTQYF. CDR3 DNA: TGTGCCAGCTCACCCGCAAACAGGGTCACGGGCACAGATACGCAGTATTTT.

Regarding this clone: Other DNA sequences in the same sample also yield this CDR3. The chain is built from TRBV5-1 and TRBJ2-5, with D perhaps matching TRBD2 (5 bases). CDR1 SGHRS and CDR2 YFSETQ come from the germline V gene. V shed 0 bases and J shed 2 bases, with 8 bases lying between them. The CDR3 sequence is 14 residues long. The CDR3 loop reads CASSLAGGQETQYF. Written as DNA, the CDR3 is TGCGCCAGCAGCTTGGCGGGCGGGCAAGAGACCCAGTACTTC.

The chain carries TRBV5-5 and TRBJ1-5; D possibly corresponds to TRBD1 (5 bases). V shed 0 bases and J shed 2 bases, with 6 bases lying between them. The CDR3 length is 14 residues. Germline CDR1 is SGHKS and CDR2 is YYEKEE (reference sequence). CDR3 DNA: TGTGCCAGCAGCTTGGAAGGGGGCAATCAGCCCCAGCATTTT. It yields the protein CASSLEGGNQPQHF.

V and J are TRBV9 and TRBJ2-3, with 9 bases aligning to TRBD1. The V gene end was trimmed by 3 bases and the J gene end by 6 bases; junction bases not matched to a gene: 11. The CDR3 covers 16 residues. Germline V gene sequence: CDR1 SGDLS, CDR2 YYNGEE. This chain's CDR3 is CASSAGGTGRGDTQYF. The CDR3 DNA reads TGTGCCAGCAGCGCCGGAGGGACAGGGAGAGGGGATACGCAGTATTTT.

This sequence joins TRBV28 and TRBJ2-7; 10 bases line up with TRBD1. J gave up 4 bases and V 6 bases, and 9 bases lay outside the gene matches. This CDR3 has 15 amino acids. Germline CDR1 reads MDHEN; CDR2 reads SYDVKM. CDR3 sequence: CASSPLGDRGYEQYF. The CDR3 nucleotides are TGTGCCAGCAGCCCCTTAGGGGACAGGGGTTACGAGCAGTACTTC.